A single sample is the source of the 5 T cell receptor beta chains below, sequenced in a study of blood T cell repertoires in COVID-19. The assay was immunoSEQ multiplex PCR, and TCRdb's table has in-frame clones only and misses some. Of roughly 70,000 clones in the sample, 90% were seen once. Input material: peripheral blood. Receptors were obtained from a woman of 80 years or more with active COVID-19.

The chain combines TRBV4-3 with TRBJ2-7; 12 bases are a match to TRBD2. The CDR3 extends over 14 amino acids. The V gene's germline CDR1 is LGHNA and CDR2 YSLEER. V was pared by 4 bases and J by 6 bases, with 4 bases of the junction left unmatched. The CDR3 DNA is TGCGCCAGCAGCCTGAGACTAGCGGGAGTCGAGCAGTACTTC. As protein: CASSLRLAGVEQYF.

The genes are TRBV2 and TRBJ1-4, with a possible D match to TRBD1 (5 bases). Trimming removed 3 bases at V and 5 bases at J, with 13 bases between. Germline V gene sequence: CDR1 SNHLY, CDR2 FYNNEI. CDR3 size: 15 residues. In DNA, the CDR3 is TGTGCCAGCAGTGATAGGGGTAACCAAAATGAAAAACTGTTTTTT. Translating it yields CASSDRGNQNEKLFF.

The genes are TRBV6-2 or TRBV6-3 and TRBJ2-3, with 12 bases aligning to TRBD2. This CDR3 has 17 residues. Germline-derived CDR1 and CDR2 are MNHEY and SVGEGT. V trimming: 5 bases; J trimming: 2 bases; junction bases outside the gene matches: 8. CDR3: CASSERTSGILTDTQYF. The DNA of the CDR3 is TGTGCCAGCAGTGAGCGGACTAGCGGGATACTCACAGATACGCAGTATTTT.

The count of this clone is one. Distinct nucleotide sequences in the sample also encode this CDR3. The chain combines TRBV9 with TRBJ2-2, with 10 bases fitting TRBD1. V was clipped by 0 bases and J by 7 bases; unmatched bases: 3. Per germline, CDR1 SGDLS and CDR2 YYNGEE. The CDR3 is 15 residues long. The CDR3 loop reads CASSVGDRGFGELFF. DNA for the CDR3: TGTGCCAGCAGCGTAGGGGACAGGGGATTCGGGGAGCTGTTTTTT.

The V gene is TRBV6-4, the J gene TRBJ2-3; D gene ambiguous. The CDR3 consists of 13 residues. Germline CDR1 and CDR2: MRHNA and SNTAGT. The ends were cut back, 0 bases at V and 4 bases at J, with 5 bases in the middle. The CDR3 bases are TGTGCCAGCAGTGACTCGAGAGCAGATACGCAGTATTTT. Amino acids: CASSDSRADTQYF.